These 26 T cell receptor beta chains came from one sample sequenced in a study of blood T cell repertoires in COVID-19 (TCRdb year 2020). Receptors were amplified or captured by the immunoSEQ multiplex PCR assay. TCRdb took over this immuneACCESS table, retaining in-frame rearrangements with V and J assigned. Such tables are incomplete; in checked studies, under half of the missing clones stem from an unresolved V gene, and the remainder is unexplained. The sample has 65,000 to 95,000 clones on record, 70% to 80% of them singletons. The top ten hold about 5.7% of the sample. The source material was peripheral blood. These receptors were taken from a man over 45 with active or convalescent COVID-19.

The CDR3 loop is CASSLDGGTQYF. The CDR3 DNA sequence: TGTGCCAGCAGCCTAGACGGGGGTACGCAGTATTTT. The genes are TRBV7-3 and TRBJ2-3; possible D gene TRBD2, 6 bases. The CDR3 consists of 12 residues. V was shortened by 5 bases and J by 8 bases, with 11 bases between the two germline ends. Per the germline V gene, CDR1 is SGHTA and CDR2 is FQGTGA. The full variable domain, in which reference TRBV7-3 and TRBJ2-3 provide the parts outside the CDR3, is GAGVSQTPSNKVTEKGKYVELRCDPISGHTALYWYRQSLGQGPEFLIYFQGTGAADDSGLPNDRFFAVRPEGSVSTLKIQRTERGDSAVYLCASSLDGGTQYFGPGTRLTVL.

The V and J genes are TRBV19 and TRBJ1-2; 10 bases are a match to TRBD1. The CDR3 runs 14 residues. The V gene's germline CDR1 is LNHDA and CDR2 SQIVND (reference sequence). The ends lost 6 bases at V and 8 bases at J; junction bases unmatched: 9. CDR3 protein: CASSPEGTGEGYTF. CDR3 DNA: TGTGCCAGTAGCCCAGAAGGGACAGGGGAAGGCTACACCTTC.

The chain has TRBV24-1 and TRBJ1-1; D is uncertain. The CDR3 contains 14 residues. CDR1 and CDR2 (germline): KGHDR, SFDVKD. V was cut by 12 bases and J by 5 bases, with 21 bases left in between. The chain's CDR3 is CASQPGGKATEAFF. CDR3 coding DNA: TGTGCCTCGCAGCCCGGCGGGAAGGCGACTGAAGCTTTCTTT.

This chain connects TRBV19 to TRBJ1-5, with D possibly TRBD1 on 5 matching bases. CDR3 length equals 12 residues. Trimming stripped 7 bases from V and 2 bases from J, with 6 bases between. Germline-derived CDR1 and CDR2 are LNHDA and SQIVND (reference sequence). The CDR3 region has the DNA TGTGCCAGTAAAGGGGGCAATCAGCCCCAGCATTTT. It is translated as CASKGGNQPQHF.

In its sample, this clone was seen a few times. The chain links TRBV19 to TRBJ1-1; perhaps TRBD1 as D (6 bases). The CDR3 totals 15 residues. Trimming pared 7 bases from V and 1 base from J, leaving 16 bases between. Per the germline V gene, CDR1 is LNHDA and CDR2 is SQIVND (reference sequence). The CDR3 nucleotides read TGTGCCAGTAAAATTACGGACAGAACGAACACTGAAGCTTTCTTT. Residues: CASKITDRTNTEAFF.

There are a few counts of this clone. This chain uses TRBV7-9 with TRBJ2-1; 10 nucleotides match TRBD2. The trim removed 5 bases at V and 2 bases at J, leaving 3 bases unmatched. CDR1 and CDR2 (germline): SEHNR, FQNEAQ (reference sequence). The CDR3 runs to 15 residues. The CDR3 loop is CASSRLAGTYNEQFF. In DNA form, the CDR3 reads TGTGCCAGCAGCCGACTAGCGGGCACCTACAATGAGCAGTTCTTC.

The chain's CDR3 is CAWSVRQETFF. DNA of the CDR3: TGTGCCTGGAGTGTAAGGCAGGAAACTTTCTTT. The chain combines TRBV30 with TRBJ1-1; D ambiguous. CDR3 length: 11 residues. V was pared by 0 bases and J by 12 bases, with 11 bases between. The V gene's germline CDR1 is GTSNPN and CDR2 SVGIG (reference sequence).

The rearrangement joins TRBV18 to TRBJ2-7, with TRBD1 matching 8 bases. Germline V gene lookup returns CDR1 KGHSH and CDR2 LQKENI. Trimming cost V 3 bases and J 6 bases; bases outside gene matches: 4. This CDR3 region has 13 residues. The CDR3 protein is CASSPGDRREQYF. The CDR3 nucleotides read TGTGCCAGCTCACCCGGGGACAGGCGCGAGCAGTACTTC.

This chain uses TRBV5-1 with TRBJ2-3, with 8 bases that match TRBD2. V shed 3 bases and J 6 bases; nucleotides not matched to a gene: 12. The CDR3 is 16 amino acids. Germline CDR1 reads SGHRS; CDR2 reads YFSETQ. The CDR3 here is CASSSLTGGPGDTQYF. The DNA for the CDR3 is TGCGCCAGCAGCTCCTTAACGGGGGGGCCCGGGGATACGCAGTATTTT. The full variable domain, with the rest looked up from reference TRBV5-1 and TRBJ2-3, is KAGVTQTPRYLIKTRGQQVTLSCSPISGHRSVSWYQQTPGQGLQFLFEYFSETQRNKGNFPGRFSGRQFSNSRSEMNVSTLELGDSALYLCASSSLTGGPGDTQYFGPGTRLTVL.

This clone occurred a few times. The rearrangement joins TRBV7-8 to TRBJ2-2; 7 bases agree with TRBD1. Trimming removed 1 base from V and 6 bases from J; junction bases left unmatched: 8. The CDR3 extends over 16 amino acids. Looked up from germline, CDR1 is SGHVS and CDR2 is FQNEAQ. DNA of the CDR3: TGTGCCAGCAGCTTAGAGGTGACAGGGTTGTCCGGGGAGCTGTTTTTT. Translating it yields CASSLEVTGLSGELFF.

This chain joins TRBV24-1 and TRBJ2-2, with a possible D match to TRBD1 (5 bases). Germline CDR1 is KGHDR and CDR2 is SFDVKD. The CDR3 is 17 residues long. The germline V and J ends were trimmed by 1 base and 0 bases, with 11 bases remaining between them. The CDR3 coding sequence is TGTGCCACCAGTGATTTAGGGGCCAGTCCGAACACCGGGGAGCTGTTTTTT. Its translation is CATSDLGASPNTGELFF.

The chain combines TRBV4-1 with TRBJ2-2; unclear D gene. The length of the CDR3 is 14 residues. Germline V lookup: CDR1 MGHRA, CDR2 YSYEKL. V lost 0 bases and J 4 bases, leaving 6 bases between the germline ends. The CDR3 reads CASSQEWSTGELFF. The CDR3 DNA sequence: TGCGCCAGCAGCCAAGAATGGAGCACCGGGGAGCTGTTTTTT.

As for this clone: This sample includes further DNA sequences coding for the same CDR3. This chain joins TRBV5-1 and TRBJ2-3; 9 bases match TRBD1. V shed 4 bases, J shed 4 bases, and the junction held 4 bases outside the gene matches. The CDR3 is 14 amino acids. The V gene's germline CDR1 is SGHRS and CDR2 YFSETQ. The CDR3 nucleotides are TGCGCCAGCAGCCCGGGACAGGGAGCAGATACGCAGTATTTT. Its translation is CASSPGQGADTQYF.

The chain carries TRBV5-4 and TRBJ1-2; maybe TRBD1 (5 bases). Trimming shortened V by 4 bases and J by 4 bases, and 26 bases separated the two germline ends. The CDR3 is 18 residues long. Germline CDR1 SGHNT, CDR2 YYREEE (reference sequence). The CDR3 sequence is CASSPSGTSIPPLYGYTF. Written as DNA, the CDR3 is TGTGCCAGCAGCCCCTCAGGGACTTCTATTCCCCCTCTCTATGGCTACACCTTC.

The chain is built from TRBV9 and TRBJ2-5, with TRBD2 matching 12 bases. Unmatched junction bases numbered 2, after V lost 4 bases and J lost 1 base. This CDR3 contains 15 residues. CDR1 and CDR2 from the germline V gene are SGDLS and YYNGEE. CDR3 in amino acids: CASSSSGGAQETQYF. The CDR3 region has the DNA TGTGCCAGCAGCTCTAGCGGGGGGGCCCAAGAGACCCAGTACTTC.

The rearrangement links TRBV12-1 to TRBJ2-4; the table's D call, TRBD2, was not checked against the DNA. TRBV12-1 is tagged as a pseudogene. CDR3 size: 13 residues. The CDR3 loop reads CASTPAGVDIQYF. The CDR3, as DNA: TGTGCCAGCACCCCTGCCGGGGTGGACATTCAGTACTTC.

This rearrangement joins TRBV3-1 (or the pseudogene TRBV3-2) to TRBJ2-1, with 12 bases matching TRBD2. The CDR3 length is 15 residues. The germline V gene encodes CDR1 LGHDT and CDR2 YNNKEL (reference sequence). Trimming at V came to 4 bases and at J to 8 bases, leaving 6 bases not matched to a gene. CDR3 nucleotide sequence: TGTGCCAGCAGCCCGGGACTAGCGGGTGGCTATGAGCAGTTCTTC. Translating gives CASSPGLAGGYEQFF.

This clone appeared a single time. J is TRBJ2-7 and V is TRBV18, with a possible D match to TRBD2 (7 bases). This CDR3 has 16 residues. V shed 6 bases and J shed 7 bases, with 25 bases lying between them. Germline-derived CDR1 and CDR2 are KGHSH and LQKENI. CDR3 in DNA: TGTGCCAGCTCGCCCTCAGGACTAGGGGGGGGGCATGAGCAGTACTTC. Its translation: CASSPSGLGGGHEQYF.

V and J are TRBV6-5 and TRBJ2-1; the D gene is possibly TRBD2 (6 bases). Germline assignment: CDR1 MNHEY and CDR2 SVGAGI. CDR3 length: 14 amino acids. V shed 8 bases and J shed 8 bases, with 19 bases lying between them. CDR3 in amino acids: CASGSRDFPHEQFF. The CDR3 DNA follows: TGTGCCAGCGGTTCCCGGGACTTCCCCCATGAGCAGTTCTTC.

This clone was seen a few times. V is TRBV20-1 and J is TRBJ1-1, with TRBD1 identical over 7 bases. The CDR3 is made up of 13 amino acids. The V gene's germline CDR1 is DFQATT and CDR2 SNEGSKA (reference sequence). After removal of 3 bases from V and 5 bases from J, the junction contained 6 bases not matched to a gene. CDR3 region: CSASRQGVTEAFF. In DNA, the CDR3 is TGCAGTGCTAGTAGACAGGGTGTGACTGAAGCTTTCTTT.

This rearrangement joins TRBV18 to TRBJ2-7; TRBD1 agrees at 7 bases. This CDR3 has 13 amino acids. V dropped 3 bases and J dropped 2; count of bases not matched to a gene: 1. The germline CDR1 and CDR2 sequences are KGHSH and LQKENI. The CDR3 reads CASSPQGAYEQYF. The CDR3 DNA follows: TGTGCCAGCTCACCGCAGGGGGCCTACGAGCAGTACTTC.

The chain couples TRBV7-9 to TRBJ2-2; TRBD2 aligns across 13 bases. Trimming cost V 5 bases and J 1 base; bases outside gene matches: 10. In germline, CDR1 is SEHNR, CDR2 FQNEAQ (reference sequence). The CDR3 extends over 19 amino acids. CDR3 in DNA: TGTGCCAGCAGCCGGCCCCGAGGACTAGCGGGGGTGAACACCGGGGAGCTGTTTTTT. It translates to CASSRPRGLAGVNTGELFF.

The chain couples TRBV9 to TRBJ2-5; no clear D. CDR1 SGDLS and CDR2 YYNGEE come from the germline V gene. Deletions cut 7 bases from V and 5 bases from J, with 6 bases between. This CDR3 has 10 amino acids. The CDR3 DNA reads TGTGCCAGCGCCGGGGAGACCCAGTACTTC. It codes for CASAGETQYF.

To note about this clone: Its ends do not fully match the called genes, so a read error is possible. V usage is TRBV6-1 and J usage is TRBJ1-5; no reliable D call. The length of the CDR3 is 11 residues. Germline V gene data show CDR1 as MNHNS and CDR2 as SASEGT. The DNA for the CDR3 is TGTGCCAGCAGTGAAGTTCAGGCCCAGCATTTT. The encoded protein is CASSEVQAQHF.

The gene calls are TRBV3-1 (or the pseudogene TRBV3-2) and TRBJ1-2, with D hard to call. Germline loops: CDR1 LGHDT, CDR2 YNNKEL (reference sequence). Trimming pared 1 base from V and 8 bases from J, leaving 11 bases between. The CDR3 sequence is 13 residues long. The CDR3 loop reads CASSQVGAGGYTF. The CDR3, as DNA: TGTGCCAGCAGCCAAGTGGGTGCGGGCGGCTACACCTTC.

The rearrangement uses TRBV12-3 or TRBV12-4 and TRBJ1-1; D is uncertain. The CDR3 sequence is 12 residues long. V lost 5 bases and J 6 bases, leaving 10 bases between the germline ends. The DNA of the CDR3 is TGTGCCAGCAGTCCTTTTTCCGCTGAAGCTTTCTTT. This sequence encodes CASSPFSAEAFF.